This T cell receptor (beta chain) is drawn from a study of T-cell reconstitution after alpha-beta-depleted transplantation in children. A TCRbeta library incorporating unique molecular identifiers was prepared. Using its own MiXCR run on the PCR reads, TCRdb lists one record per CDR3 protein. The sample lists a few hundred thousand distinct CDR3 sequences, about a tenth seen once, with nearly 5.5% in the top ten. This specimen consisted of PBMCs from the stem cell graft donor, obtained from the stem cell graft. The TCR sequence derives from a human donor who donated a stem cell graft to a child with acute myeloid leukemia.

The CDR3 region has the DNA TGTGCCAGCAGCCTTATAAGGGGGGGAGATACGCAGTATTTT. Protein: CASSLIRGGDTQYF. The genes are TRBV11-2 and TRBJ2-3; D might be TRBD2 (7 bases). V shed 5 bases and J shed 5 bases, with 14 bases lying between them. This CDR3 has 14 residues. Germline V gene lookup returns CDR1 SGHAT and CDR2 FQNNGV.